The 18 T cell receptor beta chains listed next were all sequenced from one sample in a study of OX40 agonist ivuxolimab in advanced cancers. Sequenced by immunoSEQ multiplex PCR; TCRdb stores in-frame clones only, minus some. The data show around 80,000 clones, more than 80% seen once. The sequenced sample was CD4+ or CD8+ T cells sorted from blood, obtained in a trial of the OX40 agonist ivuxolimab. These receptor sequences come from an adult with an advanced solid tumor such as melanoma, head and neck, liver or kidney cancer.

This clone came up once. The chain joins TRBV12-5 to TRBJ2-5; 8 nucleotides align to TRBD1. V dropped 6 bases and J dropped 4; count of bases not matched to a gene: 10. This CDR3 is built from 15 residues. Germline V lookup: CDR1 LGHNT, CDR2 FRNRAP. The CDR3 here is CASGTTGEIGETQYF. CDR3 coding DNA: TGTGCTAGTGGGACGACAGGGGAGATAGGAGAGACCCAGTACTTC.

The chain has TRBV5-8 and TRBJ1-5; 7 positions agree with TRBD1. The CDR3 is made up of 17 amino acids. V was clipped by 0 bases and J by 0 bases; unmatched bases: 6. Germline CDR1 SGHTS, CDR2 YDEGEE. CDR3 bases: TGTGCCAGCAGCTTGGCATTCGGGACAGATAGCAATCAGCCCCAGCATTTT. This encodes CASSLAFGTDSNQPQHF.

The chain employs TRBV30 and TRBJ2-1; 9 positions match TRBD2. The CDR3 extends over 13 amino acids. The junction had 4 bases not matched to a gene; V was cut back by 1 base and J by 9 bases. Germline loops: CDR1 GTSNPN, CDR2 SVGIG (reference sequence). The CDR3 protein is CAWSGGGALEQFF. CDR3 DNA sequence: TGTGCCTGGAGTGGCGGGGGGGCCCTTGAGCAGTTCTTC.

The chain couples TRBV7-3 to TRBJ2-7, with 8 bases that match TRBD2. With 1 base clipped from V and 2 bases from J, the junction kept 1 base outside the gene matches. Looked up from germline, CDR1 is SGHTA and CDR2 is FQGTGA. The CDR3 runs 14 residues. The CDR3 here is CASSLSGGPYEQYF. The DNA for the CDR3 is TGTGCCAGCAGCTTAAGCGGGGGGCCCTACGAGCAGTACTTC.

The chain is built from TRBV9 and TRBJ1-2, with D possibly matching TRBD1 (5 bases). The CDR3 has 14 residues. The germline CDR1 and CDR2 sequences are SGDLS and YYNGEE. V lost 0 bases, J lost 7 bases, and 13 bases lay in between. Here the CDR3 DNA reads TGTGCCAGCAGCGTAGACAGGATTGAGGGTGGCTACACCTTC. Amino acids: CASSVDRIEGGYTF.

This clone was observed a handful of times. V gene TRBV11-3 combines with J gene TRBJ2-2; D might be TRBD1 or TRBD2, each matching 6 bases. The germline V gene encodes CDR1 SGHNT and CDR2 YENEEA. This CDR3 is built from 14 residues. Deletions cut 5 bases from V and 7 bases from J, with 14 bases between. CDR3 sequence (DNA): TGTGCCAGCAGCAAGGGGGGCGAGGGCGGGGAGCTGTTTTTT. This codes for CASSKGGEGGELFF.

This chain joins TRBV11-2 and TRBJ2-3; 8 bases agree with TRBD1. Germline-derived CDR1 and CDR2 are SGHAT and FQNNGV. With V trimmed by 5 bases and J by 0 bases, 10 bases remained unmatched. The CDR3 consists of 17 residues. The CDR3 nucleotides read TGTGCCAGCAGCCTGTTCCTCAGGGGGCGAAGCACAGATACGCAGTATTTT. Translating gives CASSLFLRGRSTDTQYF.

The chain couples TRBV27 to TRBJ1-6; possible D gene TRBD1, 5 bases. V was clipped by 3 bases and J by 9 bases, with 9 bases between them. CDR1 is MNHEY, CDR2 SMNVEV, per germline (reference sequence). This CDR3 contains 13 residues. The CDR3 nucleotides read TGTGCCAGCAGTTTGCGGGACGGTTCACCCCTCCACTTT. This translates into CASSLRDGSPLHF.

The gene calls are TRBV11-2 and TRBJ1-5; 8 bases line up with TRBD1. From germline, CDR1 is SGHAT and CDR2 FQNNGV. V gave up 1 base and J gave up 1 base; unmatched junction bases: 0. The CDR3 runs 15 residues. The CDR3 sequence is CASSLGTGSNQPQHF. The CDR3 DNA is TGTGCCAGCAGCTTAGGGACAGGGAGCAATCAGCCCCAGCATTTT.

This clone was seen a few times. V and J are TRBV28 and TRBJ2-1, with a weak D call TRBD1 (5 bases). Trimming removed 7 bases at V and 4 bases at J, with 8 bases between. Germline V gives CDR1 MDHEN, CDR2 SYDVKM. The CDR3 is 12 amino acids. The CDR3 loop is CASINRYNEQFF. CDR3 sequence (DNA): TGTGCCAGCATTAACAGGTACAATGAGCAGTTCTTC.

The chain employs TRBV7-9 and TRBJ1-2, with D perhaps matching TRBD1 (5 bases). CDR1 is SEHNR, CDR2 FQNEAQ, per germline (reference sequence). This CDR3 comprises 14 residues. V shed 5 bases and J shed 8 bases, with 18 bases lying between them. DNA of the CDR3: TGTGCCAGCAGCCCTACATTTCAGGGATCCGGCTACACCTTC. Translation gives CASSPTFQGSGYTF.

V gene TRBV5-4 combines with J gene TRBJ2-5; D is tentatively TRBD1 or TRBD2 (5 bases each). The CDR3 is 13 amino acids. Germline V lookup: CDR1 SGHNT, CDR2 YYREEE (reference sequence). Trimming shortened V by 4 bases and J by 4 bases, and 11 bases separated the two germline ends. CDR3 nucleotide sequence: TGTGCCAGCAGCCGAGAGAGGGGAGAGACCCAGTACTTC. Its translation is CASSRERGETQYF.

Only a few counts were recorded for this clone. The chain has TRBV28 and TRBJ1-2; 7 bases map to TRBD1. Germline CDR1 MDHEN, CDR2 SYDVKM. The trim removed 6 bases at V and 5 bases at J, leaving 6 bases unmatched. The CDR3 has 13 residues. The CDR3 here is CASREGAQYGYTF. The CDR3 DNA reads TGTGCCAGCAGGGAGGGGGCGCAGTATGGCTACACCTTC.

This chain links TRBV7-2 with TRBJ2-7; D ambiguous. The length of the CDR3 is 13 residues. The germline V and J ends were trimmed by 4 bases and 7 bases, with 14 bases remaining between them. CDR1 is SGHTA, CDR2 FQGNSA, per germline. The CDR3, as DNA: TGTGCCAGCAGCTCCTCCGGGCCATCGGAGCAGTACTTC. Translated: CASSSSGPSEQYF.

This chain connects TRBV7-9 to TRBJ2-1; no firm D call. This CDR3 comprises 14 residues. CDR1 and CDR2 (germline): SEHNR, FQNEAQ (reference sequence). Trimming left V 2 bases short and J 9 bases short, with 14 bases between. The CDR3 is CASSLLLGTGEQFF. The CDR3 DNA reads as TGTGCCAGCAGCTTACTTCTGGGAACGGGTGAGCAGTTCTTC.

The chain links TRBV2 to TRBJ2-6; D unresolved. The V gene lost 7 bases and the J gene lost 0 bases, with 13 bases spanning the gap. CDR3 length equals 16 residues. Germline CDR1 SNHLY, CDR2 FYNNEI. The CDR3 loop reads CASKLTGPSGANVLTF. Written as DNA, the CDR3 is TGTGCCAGCAAGTTAACGGGTCCCTCTGGGGCCAACGTCCTGACTTTC.

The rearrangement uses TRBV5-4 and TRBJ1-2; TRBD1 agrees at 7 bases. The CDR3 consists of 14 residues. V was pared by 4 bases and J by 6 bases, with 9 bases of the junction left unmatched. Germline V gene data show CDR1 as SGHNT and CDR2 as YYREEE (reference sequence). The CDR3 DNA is TGTGCCAGCAGCCAAGGGGACAGAGAGGATGGCTACACCTTC. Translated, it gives CASSQGDREDGYTF.

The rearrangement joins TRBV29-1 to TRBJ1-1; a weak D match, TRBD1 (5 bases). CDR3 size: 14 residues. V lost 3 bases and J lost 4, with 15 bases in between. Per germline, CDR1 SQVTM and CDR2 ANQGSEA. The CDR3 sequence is CSVDGEGSGTEAFF. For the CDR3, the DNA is TGCAGCGTTGATGGGGAGGGGTCGGGCACTGAAGCTTTCTTT.